These T cell receptor beta chains were read from a single sample in a study of cytomegalovirus exposure and HLA in healthy donors. Sequencing was performed with immunoSEQ multiplex PCR; in TCRdb, only in-frame clones are kept and a portion is missing. The data contain about 280,000 clones, 70% to 90% of them singletons. Input material: PBMCs. Source of these receptors: a woman aged 18-29 years in good health and CMV-seronegative. The CDR3 runs from the conserved cysteine through the conserved F or W. A D gene is named only where the DNA matches it firmly. Not every row has a clone size; where given, it reads once, few, many or a size class.

TRBV13	-	-	TRBJ2-7	CASSLFSKLYEQYF	TGTGCCAGCAGCTTGTTCTCTAAGCTCTACGAGCAGTACTTC
TRBV5-1	-	once	TRBJ2-1	CASSPPLDGSSFF	TGCGCCAGCAGCCCGCCGTTAGATGGTTCTTCGTTCTTC
TRBV6-1	TRBD2	once	TRBJ2-7	CASRPGLAGGHEQYF	TGTGCCAGCAGGCCCGGACTAGCGGGAGGGCACGAGCAGTACTTC
TRBV13	-	-	TRBJ2-7	CASRVWGVSYEQYF	TGTGCCAGCAGGGTTTGGGGGGTCTCCTACGAGCAGTACTTC
TRBV28	-	once	TRBJ2-1	CASSFLIPNEQFF	TGTGCCAGCAGTTTCCTAATCCCCAATGAGCAGTTCTTC
TRBV7-2	TRBD2	-	TRBJ2-1	CASSSSLAGGNEQFF	TGTGCCAGCAGCTCCTCACTAGCGGGAGGCAATGAGCAGTTCTTC
TRBV2	TRBD1	few	TRBJ1-2	CASRGQDYGYTF	TGTGCCAGCAGAGGACAGGACTATGGCTACACCTTC
TRBV2	TRBD2	-	TRBJ2-2	CASSGSSGINTGELFF	TGTGCCAGCAGTGGGAGTAGCGGGATCAACACCGGGGAGCTGTTTTTT
TRBV27	-	-	TRBJ2-7	CASRAGRLYEQYF	TGTGCCAGCAGAGCGGGTCGCCTATACGAGCAGTACTTC
TRBV4-1	-	-	TRBJ1-3	CASSQRAGSGSGNTIYF	TGCGCCAGCAGCCAAAGGGCGGGCAGTGGCTCTGGAAACACCATATATTTT
TRBV6-5	TRBD1	-	TRBJ1-6	CASLGTGRNSPLHF	TGTGCCAGCCTCGGGACAGGGCGTAATTCACCCCTCCACTTT
TRBV28	-	-	TRBJ2-5	CASSSDRISETQYF	TGTGCCAGCAGTTCGGACAGAATAAGCGAGACCCAGTACTTC
TRBV27	-	-	TRBJ2-1	CASSQGLNEQFF	TGTGCCAGCAGTCAGGGACTGAATGAGCAGTTCTTC
TRBV28	TRBD2	-	TRBJ2-3	CASSLSLAGVGDTQYF	TGTGCCAGCAGTTTATCACTAGCGGGGGTTGGGGATACGCAGTATTTT
TRBV5-6	-	-	TRBJ1-2	CASSLQVMGYTF	TGTGCCAGCAGCTTGCAGGTTATGGGCTACACCTTC
TRBV28	TRBD1	-	TRBJ2-3	CASTKNDRADTQYF	TGTGCCAGCACCAAGAATGACAGGGCGGATACGCAGTATTTT
TRBV2	TRBD1	-	TRBJ2-7	CASRDRGYEQYF	TGTGCCAGCCGGGACAGGGGGTACGAGCAGTACTTC
TRBV7-2	TRBD1	-	TRBJ2-7	CASSFTGTGLSEQYF	TGTGCCAGCAGCTTCACCGGGACAGGGTTAAGCGAGCAGTACTTC
TRBV27	TRBD2	-	TRBJ2-3	CASSPLRGGSILDTQYF	TGTGCCAGCAGCCCCTTGCGGGGCGGGAGTATTTTAGATACGCAGTATTTT
TRBV27	-	-	TRBJ2-1	CASTASRRNEQFF	TGTGCCAGCACGGCTAGCAGGAGGAATGAGCAGTTCTTC
TRBV15	TRBD2	once	TRBJ2-2	CATTGLVAGYTGELFF	TGTGCCACCACGGGACTAGTAGCAGGTTACACCGGGGAGCTGTTTTTT
TRBV27	-	-	TRBJ1-2	CASSLTRVSFSYGYTF	TGTGCCAGCAGTTTAACCAGGGTCAGCTTTTCGTATGGCTACACCTTC
TRBV7-6	TRBD2	once	TRBJ2-7	CASSAGLFYEQYF	TGTGCCAGCAGCGCGGGACTATTCTACGAGCAGTACTTC
TRBV6-5	-	few	TRBJ1-5	CASRPNRENQPQHF	TGTGCCAGCAGACCAAACAGGGAAAATCAGCCCCAGCATTTT
TRBV5-1	TRBD1	once	TRBJ1-6	CASSLRDRDATNSPLHF	TGCGCCAGCAGCTTGCGGGACAGGGATGCGACTAATTCACCCCTCCACTTT
TRBV5-1	-	-	TRBJ1-4	CASSLGATNEKLFF	TGCGCCAGCAGCTTGGGAGCAACTAATGAAAAACTGTTTTTT
TRBV2	TRBD1	-	TRBJ1-5	CASRDPGQGWRRQPQHF	TGTGCCAGCAGGGACCCGGGACAGGGGTGGCGGAGGCAGCCCCAGCATTTT
TRBV30	-	-	TRBJ1-2	CAWFRLGYTF	TGTGCCTGGTTCCGGTTGGGCTACACCTTC
TRBV6-5	TRBD1	-	TRBJ2-3	CASSRRTGDTDTQYF	TGTGCCAGCAGTCGCCGGACAGGAGACACAGATACGCAGTATTTT
TRBV9	-	-	TRBJ2-3	CASSVDPPGAVTDTQYF	TGTGCCAGCAGCGTAGACCCCCCGGGAGCCGTCACAGATACGCAGTATTTT
TRBV11-3	-	-	TRBJ2-1	CASSLITGAGNEQFF	TGTGCCAGCAGCTTAATTACGGGAGCCGGCAATGAGCAGTTCTTC
TRBV7-3	TRBD1	few	TRBJ1-2	CASSPGQGVYGYTF	TGTGCCAGCAGCCCGGGACAGGGTGTCTATGGCTACACCTTC